This T cell receptor beta chain was found in a study of shared clonotypes between healthy human individuals. The wider study: Three CD4 naive, three CD4 memory, two CD8 naive and one CD8 memory plate were used per donor. Findings and caveats of the study: Only blood underwent sampling, and tissue repertoires likely differ. Larger estimated richness was generally seen in naive subsets than in memory subsets.

As to this clone: Its matching antigen is unknown.

Deep was the level used in running the assay. The table came from immunoSEQ multiplex PCR; TCRdb's copy has only in-frame clones and leaves some out. The sample records some 2,100,000 clones, more than 90% being singletons. CDR1 MNHNS and CDR2 SASEGT come from the germline V gene. The CDR3 totals 17 residues. V was shortened by 0 bases and J by 0 bases, with 14 bases between the two germline ends. This rearrangement joins TRBV6-1 to TRBJ1-2; no clear D gene. The material sequenced was naive CD4+ T cells sorted from blood. This sample's subset: CD45RA+ positively selected. The clonotype comes from a man in his late teens or twenties in good health. The CDR3 nucleotides are TGTGCCAGCAGTGAAGCGCCGAGGTTTCAATCTAACTATGGCTACACCTTC. It codes for CASSEAPRFQSNYGYTF.